These T cell receptor beta chains were read from a single sample in a study of T cell repertoires in cytomegalovirus infection. MiXCR, run by TCRdb on the reads, gives a single entry per CDR3 protein. The sample includes 500,000 or so distinct CDR3 sequences, more than 15% of them seen just once. What was sequenced was CD8+ T cells from PBMCs. The receptors stem from a human donor in good health (CMV status not recorded). Some clones in this sample may be carry-over from other donors' samples. The CDR3 runs from the conserved cysteine through the conserved F or W. A D gene is named only where the DNA matches it firmly. The size entry is marked missing in some rows and otherwise reads once, few, many or a size class.

>TRBV27|many|.|TRBJ1-3
TGTGCCAGCAGTCCCACAGGGTTTACTGGAAACACCATATATTTT
CASSPTGFTGNTIYF
>TRBV2|few|.|TRBJ1-5
TGTGCCACCGCGGGGGGGGGCCGATATAGCAATCAGCCCCAGCATTTT
CATAGGGRYSNQPQHF
>TRBV7-3|many|TRBD2|TRBJ2-1
TGTGCCAGCAGCTCTAGCGGGGGCTCCTACAATGAGCAGTTCTTC
CASSSSGGSYNEQFF
>TRBV6-7|many|TRBD2|TRBJ2-1
TGTGCCAGCACTAAAGCCCGGGGGGGCGCCTACAATGAGCAGTTCTTC
CASTKARGGAYNEQFF
>TRBV4-2|many|TRBD1|TRBJ2-2
TGTGCCAGCAGCCAAGATGGGACAGCCACCGGGGAGCTGTTTTTT
CASSQDGTATGELFF
>TRBV20-1|.|.|TRBJ2-7
TGCAGTGCTAGAGGCATCCAGGGACGTTACTCCTACGAGCAGTACTTC
CSARGIQGRYSYEQYF
>TRBV20-1|.|.|TRBJ2-7
TGCAGTGCTAGAGTTGCGGGACCCTACGAGCAGTACTTC
CSARVAGPYEQYF
>TRBV3-1|few|.|TRBJ2-7
TGTGCCAGCAGCCGAGAGTTAGCGTGGTCCTACGAGCAGTACTTC
CASSRELAWSYEQYF
>TRBV28|few|.|TRBJ1-5
TGTGCCAGCAGACCGACGAGTGGGTTTGGTCAGCCCCAGCATTTT
CASRPTSGFGQPQHF
>TRBV2|.|TRBD1|TRBJ1-6
TGTGCCAGCGGTACAGGGGGAAGGAATTCACCCCTCCACTTT
CASGTGGRNSPLHF
>TRBV13|few|TRBD2|TRBJ2-1
TGTGCCAGCGCTACTAGCGGGAGATATGATGAGCAGTTCTTC
CASATSGRYDEQFF
>TRBV7-8|many|.|TRBJ1-1
TGTGCCAGCACGCTGTTCAGGGGCCCTGAAGCTTTCTTT
CASTLFRGPEAFF
>TRBV27|few|TRBD2|TRBJ2-2
TGTGCCACCCGGGGACTAGCAATAGACACCGGGGAGCTGTTTTTT
CATRGLAIDTGELFF
>TRBV2|.|.|TRBJ1-2
TGTGCCAGCAGTGATTCACAGTGGGCGGGCTATGGCTACACCTTC
CASSDSQWAGYGYTF
>TRBV6-5|many|.|TRBJ2-7
TGTGCCAGCATGTCCCCTTGGACCGACGGTCCGAAGAGGCACTACGAGCAGTACTTC
CASMSPWTDGPKRHYEQYF
>TRBV24-1|.|TRBD2|TRBJ2-5
TGTGCCACCACCGAACGGGGGGGCCAGTACCAAGAGACCCAGTACTTC
CATTERGGQYQETQYF
>TRBV7-3|many|.|TRBJ1-5
TGTGCCAGCAGTAAGGACGGTCCGGACAATCAGCCCCAGCATTTT
CASSKDGPDNQPQHF
>TRBV27|.|TRBD1|TRBJ1-5
TGTGCCAGCGGCCTAGGGACAGTCAATCAGCCCCAGCATTTT
CASGLGTVNQPQHF
>TRBV20-1|.|TRBD2|TRBJ2-1
TGCAGTGCTAAACAACTAGCGGGTAGCTCCTACAATGAGCAGTTCTTC
CSAKQLAGSSYNEQFF
>TRBV24-1|.|TRBD2|TRBJ2-2
TGTGCCACCAGTGCGGGGAGGGTCGGGAACACCGGGGAGCTGTTTTTT
CATSAGRVGNTGELFF